This TCR beta chain was sequenced for a study of CD8 T cells in ankylosing spondylitis. General study findings and limits: It was reported that disease-linked clones were significantly enriched in matched ankylosing spondylitis synovial fluid. A TCR beta motif made of about 8 highly homologous variants seemed typical of ankylosing spondylitis blood. Past research had described some motif variants in reactive arthritis synovial fluid and blood. With a CD8+ phenotype, disease-linked clones were relatively rare in peripheral blood.

The CDR3 is 14 amino acids. The germline gives CDR1 LGHNA, CDR2 YNFKEQ. Deletions cut 1 base from V and 7 bases from J, with 12 bases between. This clonotype was seen repeatedly, ten times or more. Its specificity is not known. Researchers built TCR beta libraries using quantitative 5'-RACE with molecular barcodes. TCRdb re-called the 5' RACE reads with MiXCR, one entry per CDR3 protein. Here the sample spans 500,000 or so distinct CDR3 sequences, roughly 5.3% being singletons. Sequenced sample: blood, either unsorted or a sorted T cell fraction (not recorded which). The TCR was taken from a male donor with ankylosing spondylitis. The gene calls are TRBV4-2 and TRBJ2-3; D may be TRBD1 (6 bases). The CDR3 DNA reads as TGTGCCAGCAGCCAAGCACAGGGTCCGCATACGCAGTATTTT. Translating gives CASSQAQGPHTQYF.